A selection of T cell receptor beta chains follows, all from one sample in a study of OX40 agonist ivuxolimab in advanced cancers. Sequenced by immunoSEQ multiplex PCR; TCRdb stores in-frame clones only, minus some. The sample lists tens of thousands of clones, roughly nine tenths occurring once. This specimen consisted of CD4+ or CD8+ T cells sorted from blood, obtained in a trial of the OX40 agonist ivuxolimab. These receptors were obtained from an adult with an advanced solid tumor such as melanoma, head and neck, liver or kidney cancer. The conserved cysteine and the conserved F or W are not part of the CDR3 here.

CDR3 protein: ATLDQETQY
V gene: TRBV6-4

CDR3 protein: ASSQRGTTGELF
V gene: TRBV14

CDR3 protein: ASSIQTVPSYEQY
V gene: TRBV19

CDR3 protein: ASSLGLGPATEAF
V gene: TRBV7-2

CDR3 protein: ASSSEFEDGRYGYT
V gene: TRBV13

CDR3 protein: ASSLEVVTSGINSYNEQF
V gene: TRBV11-3

CDR3 protein: SARSPSEQY
V gene: TRBV20-1

CDR3 protein: ASSVSLDGYT
V gene: TRBV25-1

CDR3 protein: ASSSTSRDTEAF
V gene: TRBV4-3

CDR3 protein: ASSSDWGTNEKLF
V gene: TRBV7-9

CDR3 protein: ASTKGGQGPYEQY
V gene: TRBV19

CDR3 protein: ASSFLGGDNEQF
V gene: TRBV7-3

CDR3 protein: ASSLSGGRAPYEQY
V gene: TRBV27

CDR3 protein: ASSLESRGIDEQY
V gene: TRBV5-1